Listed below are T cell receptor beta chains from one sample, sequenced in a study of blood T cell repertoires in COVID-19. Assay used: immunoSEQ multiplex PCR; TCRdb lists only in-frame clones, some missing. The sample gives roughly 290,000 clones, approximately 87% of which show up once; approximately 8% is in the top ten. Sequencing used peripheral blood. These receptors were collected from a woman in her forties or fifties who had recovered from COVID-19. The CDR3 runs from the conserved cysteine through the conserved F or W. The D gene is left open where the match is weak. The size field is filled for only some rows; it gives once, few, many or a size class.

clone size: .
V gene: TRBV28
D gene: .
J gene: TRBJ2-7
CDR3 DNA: TGTGCCAGCAGTACAACCTCGGACACCGCGGCTCTATACGAGCAGTACTTC
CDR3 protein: CASSTTSDTAALYEQYF

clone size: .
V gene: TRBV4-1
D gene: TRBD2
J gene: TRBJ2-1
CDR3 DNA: TGCGCCAGCAGCCAGACCAGGGGGACTAGCGGGATTACAATGAGACAGTTCTTC
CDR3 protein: CASSQTRGTSGITMRQFF

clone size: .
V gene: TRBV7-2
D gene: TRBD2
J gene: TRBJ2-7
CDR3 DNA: TGTGCCAGCAGCTATACTAGCGGACCCTCCTACGAGCAGTACTTC
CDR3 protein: CASSYTSGPSYEQYF

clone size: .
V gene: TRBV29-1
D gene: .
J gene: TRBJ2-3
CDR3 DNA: TGCAGCGTTGAAGGACGACAGGTAGGGGATACGCAGTATTTT
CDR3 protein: CSVEGRQVGDTQYF

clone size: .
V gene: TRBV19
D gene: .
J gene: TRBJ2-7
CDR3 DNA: TGTGCCAGTAGTTCCGACAGATCCTACGAGCAGTACTTC
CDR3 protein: CASSSDRSYEQYF

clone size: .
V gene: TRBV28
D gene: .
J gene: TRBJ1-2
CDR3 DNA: TGTGCCAGCAGTGGAGACTATGGCTACACCTTC
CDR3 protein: CASSGDYGYTF

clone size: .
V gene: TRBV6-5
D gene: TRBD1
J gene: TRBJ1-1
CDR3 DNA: TGTGCCAGCAGAGGACAGGGTTTGTGGGCTTTCTTT
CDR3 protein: CASRGQGLWAFF

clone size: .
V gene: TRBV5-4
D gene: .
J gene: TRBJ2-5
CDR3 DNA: TGTGCCAGCAGCTCCTCCCCGCGGGAGACCCAGTACTTC
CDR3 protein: CASSSSPRETQYF

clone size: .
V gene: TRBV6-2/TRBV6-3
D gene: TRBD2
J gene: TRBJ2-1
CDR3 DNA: TGTGCCAGCAGTTACTCGAGACTAGCGGCTGCCTACAATGAGCAGTTCTTC
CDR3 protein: CASSYSRLAAAYNEQFF

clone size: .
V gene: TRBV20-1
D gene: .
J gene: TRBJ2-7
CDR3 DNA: TGCAGTGCTAGACAGGGGTACGAGCAGTACTTC
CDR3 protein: CSARQGYEQYF

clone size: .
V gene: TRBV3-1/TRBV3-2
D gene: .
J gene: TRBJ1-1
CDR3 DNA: TGTGCCAGCAGCCAGGGTGCGGGCACTGAAGCTTTCTTT
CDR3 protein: CASSQGAGTEAFF

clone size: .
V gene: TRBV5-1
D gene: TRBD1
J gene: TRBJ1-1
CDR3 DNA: TGCGCCAGCAGCTTCAACCCCGGGACAGGGGTGGGCACTGAAGCTTTCTTT
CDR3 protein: CASSFNPGTGVGTEAFF

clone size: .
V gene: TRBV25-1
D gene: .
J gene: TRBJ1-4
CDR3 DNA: TGTGCCAGCGCGGACAGTCAGACTAATGAAAAACTGTTTTTT
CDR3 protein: CASADSQTNEKLFF

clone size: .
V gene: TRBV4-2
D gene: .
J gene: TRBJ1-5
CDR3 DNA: TGTGCCAGCAGCCAGGGGGACAACAGCAATCAGCCCCAGCATTTT
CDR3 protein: CASSQGDNSNQPQHF

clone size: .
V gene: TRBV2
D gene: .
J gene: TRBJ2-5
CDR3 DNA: TGTGCCAGCGGGAAGGACTACCAAGAGACCCAGTACTTC
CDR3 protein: CASGKDYQETQYF

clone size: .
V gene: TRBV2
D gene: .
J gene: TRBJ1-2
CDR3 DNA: TGTGCCAGCAGAGATACAGGGTTAGGGGGCTACACCTTC
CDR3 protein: CASRDTGLGGYTF

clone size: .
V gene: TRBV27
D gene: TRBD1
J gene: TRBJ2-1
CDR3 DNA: TGTGCCAGCACTAAAACCGGGACAGGGACCCTAAGCTCCTACAATGAGCAGTTCTTC
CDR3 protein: CASTKTGTGTLSSYNEQFF

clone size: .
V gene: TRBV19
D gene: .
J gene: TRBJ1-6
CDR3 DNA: TGTGCCAGTAGTATAAGGGCAACAGGGTCTATTGGGCCACCCCTCCACTTT
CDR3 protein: CASSIRATGSIGPPLHF

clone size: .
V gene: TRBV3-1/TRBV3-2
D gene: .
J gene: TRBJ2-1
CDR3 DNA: TGTGCCAGCAGCCGACAGGACTTCCCCTACCTGGGTTACAATGAGCAGTTCTTC
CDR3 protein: CASSRQDFPYLGYNEQFF

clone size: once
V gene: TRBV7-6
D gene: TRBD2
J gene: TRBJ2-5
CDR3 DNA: TGTGCCAGCAGCCCCCTTGCTGCGGGAGGGGTAGAGACCCAGTACTTC
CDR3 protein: CASSPLAAGGVETQYF

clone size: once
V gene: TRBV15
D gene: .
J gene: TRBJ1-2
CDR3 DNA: TGTGCCACCAGCAGTGATCGGGACAAGCCTATCCCCGGCGGCTACACCTTC
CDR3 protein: CATSSDRDKPIPGGYTF

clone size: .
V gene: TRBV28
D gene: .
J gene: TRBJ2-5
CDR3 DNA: TGTGCCAGCAGTTTATCCTCGCGGACCCAGTACTTC
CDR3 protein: CASSLSSRTQYF

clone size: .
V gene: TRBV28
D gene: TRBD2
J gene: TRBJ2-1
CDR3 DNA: TGTGCCAGCAGTTTAGCTAGCGGGATTACCTACAATGAGCAGTTCTTC
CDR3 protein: CASSLASGITYNEQFF

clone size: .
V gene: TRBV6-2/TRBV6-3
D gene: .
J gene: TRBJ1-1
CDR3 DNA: TGTGCCAGCAGTTACCCAGACAGGTGGGCTGAAGCTTTCTTT
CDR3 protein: CASSYPDRWAEAFF

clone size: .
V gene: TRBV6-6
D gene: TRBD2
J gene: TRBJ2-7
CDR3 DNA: TGTGCCAGCAGTTACTGGGCTAGCGGGGGATTCGAGCAGTACTTC
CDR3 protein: CASSYWASGGFEQYF

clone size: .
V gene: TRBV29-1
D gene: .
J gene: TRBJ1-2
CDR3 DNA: TGCAGCGTTGATGCCAGGGTCTATGGCTACACCTTC
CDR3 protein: CSVDARVYGYTF

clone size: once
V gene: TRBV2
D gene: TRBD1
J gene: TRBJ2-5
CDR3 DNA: TGTGCCAGCAGTGAACAGGGACAGGGTTTAGGAGAGACCCAGTACTTC
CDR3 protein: CASSEQGQGLGETQYF

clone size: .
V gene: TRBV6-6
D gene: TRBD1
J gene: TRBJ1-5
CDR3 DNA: TGTGCCAGCAGTTACGGAGACAGGGAGAGGGAACAGCCCCAGCATTTT
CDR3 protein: CASSYGDREREQPQHF

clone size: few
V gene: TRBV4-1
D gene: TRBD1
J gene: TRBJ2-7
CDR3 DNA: TGCGCCAGCAGCCTGGACAAACAGGGGTCCTACGAGCAGTACTTC
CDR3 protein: CASSLDKQGSYEQYF

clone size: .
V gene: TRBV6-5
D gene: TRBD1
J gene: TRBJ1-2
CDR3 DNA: TGTGCCAGCATTCCGGGACAGGGGAATGGCTACACCTTC
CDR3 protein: CASIPGQGNGYTF

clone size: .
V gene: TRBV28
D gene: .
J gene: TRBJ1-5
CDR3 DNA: TGTGCCAGCAGTTTATTGAGTGTGGATCAGCCCCAGCATTTT
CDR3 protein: CASSLLSVDQPQHF

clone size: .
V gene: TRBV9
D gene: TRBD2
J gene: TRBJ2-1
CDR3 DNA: TGTGCCAGCAGCCCCAGACCGGGACTAGGGTCCAATGAGCAGTTCTTC
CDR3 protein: CASSPRPGLGSNEQFF

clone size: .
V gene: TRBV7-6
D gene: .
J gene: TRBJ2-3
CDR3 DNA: TGTGCCAGCAGCTCCTTAGCGGTGCTGGAGACAGATACGCAGTATTTT
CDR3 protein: CASSSLAVLETDTQYF

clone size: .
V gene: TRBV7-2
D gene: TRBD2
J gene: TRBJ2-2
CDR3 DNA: TGTGCCAGCAGCTTATGGGGCGGGGGTACCGGGGAGCTGTTTTTT
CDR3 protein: CASSLWGGGTGELFF

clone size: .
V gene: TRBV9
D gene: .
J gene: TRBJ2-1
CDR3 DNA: TGTGCCAGCAGCGTAGATTCGGGGGATTCCTACAATGAGCAGTTCTTC
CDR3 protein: CASSVDSGDSYNEQFF

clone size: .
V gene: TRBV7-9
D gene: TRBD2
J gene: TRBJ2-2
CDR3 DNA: TGTGCCAGCAGCTTGGGACTAGCGGGACCCGGGGAGCTGTTTTTT
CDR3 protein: CASSLGLAGPGELFF

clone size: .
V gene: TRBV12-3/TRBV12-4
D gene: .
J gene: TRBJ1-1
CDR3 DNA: TGTGCCAGCAGTTCCTCGGCGGTCACTGAAGCTTTCTTT
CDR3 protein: CASSSSAVTEAFF

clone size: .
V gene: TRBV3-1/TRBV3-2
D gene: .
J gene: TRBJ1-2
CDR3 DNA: TGTGCCAGCAGCCCCCAGGGGCAGGGGTACTATGGCTACACCTTC
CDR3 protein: CASSPQGQGYYGYTF

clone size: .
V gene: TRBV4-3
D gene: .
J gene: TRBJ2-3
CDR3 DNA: TGCGCCAGCAGCCAAAACAGGTTCACAGATACGCAGTATTTT
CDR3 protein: CASSQNRFTDTQYF

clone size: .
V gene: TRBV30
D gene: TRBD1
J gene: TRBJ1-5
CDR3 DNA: TGTGCCTGGAGCCCCCCGTGGGGACAGGGGGCGAGCAATCAGCCCCAGCATTTT
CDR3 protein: CAWSPPWGQGASNQPQHF

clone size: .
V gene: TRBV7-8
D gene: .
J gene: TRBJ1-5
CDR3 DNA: TGTGCCAGCAGCTTAGTTGCAGGAAACCTAAATAGCAATCAGCCCCAGCATTTT
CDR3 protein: CASSLVAGNLNSNQPQHF

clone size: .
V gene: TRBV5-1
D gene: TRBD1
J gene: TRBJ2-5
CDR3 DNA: TGCGCCAGCAGCTCGGGACAGCCCCAAGAGACCCAGTACTTC
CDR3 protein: CASSSGQPQETQYF

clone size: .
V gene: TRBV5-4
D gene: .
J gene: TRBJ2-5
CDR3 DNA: TGTGCCAGCAGCTTGGCCTCCGGGCAAGAGACCCAGTACTTC
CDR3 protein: CASSLASGQETQYF

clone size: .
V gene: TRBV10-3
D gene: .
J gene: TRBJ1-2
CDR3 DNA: TGTGCCATCAGTGAGGCCAGGGACTATGGCTACACCTTC
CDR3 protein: CAISEARDYGYTF

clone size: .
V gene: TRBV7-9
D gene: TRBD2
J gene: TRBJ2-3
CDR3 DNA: TGTGCCAGCAGCTTAGGCTGGCTAGCGGACACAGATACGCAGTATTTT
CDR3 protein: CASSLGWLADTDTQYF

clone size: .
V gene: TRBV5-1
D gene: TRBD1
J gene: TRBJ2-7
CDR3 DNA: TGCGCCAGCAGCTTTGGGACAGCCATCACCTACGAGCAGTACTTC
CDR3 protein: CASSFGTAITYEQYF

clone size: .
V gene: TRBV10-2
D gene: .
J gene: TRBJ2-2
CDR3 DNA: TGCGCCAGCAGTGATTCTGAGGGATCCGGGGAGCTGTTTTTT
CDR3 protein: CASSDSEGSGELFF

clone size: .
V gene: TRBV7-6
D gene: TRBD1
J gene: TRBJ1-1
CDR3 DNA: TGTGCCAGCAGCCCAGGGACAGGCGGAACTGAAGCTTTCTTT
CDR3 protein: CASSPGTGGTEAFF

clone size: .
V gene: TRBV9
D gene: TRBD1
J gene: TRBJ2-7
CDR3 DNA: TGTGCCAGCAGCCCCCAGACAGGGTACGAGCAGTACTTC
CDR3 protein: CASSPQTGYEQYF

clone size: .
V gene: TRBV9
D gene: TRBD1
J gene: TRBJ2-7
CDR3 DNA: TGTGCCAGCAGCGTAGGTCAGGGGGCGTACGAGCAGTACTTC
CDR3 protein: CASSVGQGAYEQYF

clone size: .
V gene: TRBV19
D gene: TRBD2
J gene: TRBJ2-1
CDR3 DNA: TGTGCCAGTAGTATTCTAGCGGGAGGGCGACCCCAAAGCTCCTACAATGAGCAGTTCTTC
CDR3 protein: CASSILAGGRPQSSYNEQFF

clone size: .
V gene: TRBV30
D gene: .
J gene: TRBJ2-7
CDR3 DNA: TGTGCCTGGAATCCCGGGATCTCCTACGAGCAGTACTTC
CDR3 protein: CAWNPGISYEQYF

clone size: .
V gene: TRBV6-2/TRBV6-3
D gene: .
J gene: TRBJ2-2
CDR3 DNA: TGTGCCAGCAGTCCGACCGGGGTGGGCACCGGGGAGCTGTTTTTT
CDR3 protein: CASSPTGVGTGELFF

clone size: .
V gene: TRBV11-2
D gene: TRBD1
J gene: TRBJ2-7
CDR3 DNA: TGTGCCAGCAGCTTAGGTAGGGGACAGGGGTACGAGCAGTACTTC
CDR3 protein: CASSLGRGQGYEQYF

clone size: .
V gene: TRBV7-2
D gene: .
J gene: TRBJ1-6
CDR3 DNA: TGTGCCAGCAGCACACTATCTTCGCCGGGTTCACCCCTCCACTTT
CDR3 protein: CASSTLSSPGSPLHF

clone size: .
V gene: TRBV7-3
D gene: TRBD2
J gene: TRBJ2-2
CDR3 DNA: TGTGCCACTGCTAGCGGGAGGAGCGGGGAGCTGTTTTTT
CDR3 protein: CATASGRSGELFF

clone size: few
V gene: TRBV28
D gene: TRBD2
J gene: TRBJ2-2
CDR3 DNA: TGTGCCAGCAGTGGCGGGAGCAACACCGGGGAGCTGTTTTTT
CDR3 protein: CASSGGSNTGELFF

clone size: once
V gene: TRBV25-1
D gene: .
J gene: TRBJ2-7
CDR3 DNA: TGTGCCAGCAGTGATGTCCACAGGGACGAGCAGTACTTC
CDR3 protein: CASSDVHRDEQYF

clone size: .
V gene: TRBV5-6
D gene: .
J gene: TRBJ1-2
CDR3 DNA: TGTGCCAGCAGTACCGGGACACAACTTTATGGCTACACCTTC
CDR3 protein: CASSTGTQLYGYTF

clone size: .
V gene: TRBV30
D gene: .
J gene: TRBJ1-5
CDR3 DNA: TGTGCCTGGTCCAGCGCTAGCAATCAGCCCCAGCATTTT
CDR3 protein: CAWSSASNQPQHF